This T cell receptor (beta chain) was retrieved from a study of Graves' ophthalmopathy and Graves' hyperthyroidism. The CDR3 is 12 residues long. CDR1 is MNHEY, CDR2 SVGEGT, per germline. V lost 11 bases and J lost 2, with 10 bases in between. RNA transcripts were the source from which TCR beta CDR3 regions were amplified. After a first-round RT-PCR with HTBI primers, a second-round multiplex PCR was run. MiXCR, applied by TCRdb to the multiplex PCR reads, yields one record per CDR3 protein. Of a few hundred thousand distinct CDR3 sequences listed, 20% to 25% are singletons. General observations from the study: Among thyroid clonotypes expanded above 0.001 frequency, most also appeared in blood.

Only one count was recorded for this clonotype. What it binds is not known. Diagnosis was based on clinical symptoms, serum thyroxine, TRAb, thyroid ultrasound and orbital computed tomography. The sequencing input was peripheral blood. V gene TRBV6-2 or TRBV6-3 combines with J gene TRBJ1-5; no clear D. The clonotype originates from a woman aged 50 to 65 with Graves' ophthalmopathy. CDR3 coding DNA: TGTGCCGCAAAGGGAGGCAATCAGCCCCAGCATTTT. Its translation: CAAKGGNQPQHF.